One T cell receptor beta chain is described in this entry. Germline V gives CDR1 SGHAT, CDR2 FQNNGV. V gave up 4 bases and J gave up 7 bases, with 2 bases separating them. The CDR3 is made up of 11 amino acids. This specimen comes from a study of blood T cell repertoires in COVID-19. Study background: There were acute and convalescent COVID-19 samples, and they came from the United States, Italy and Spain.

Authors' data handling: Researchers report that nucleated cell counts were estimated from reference gene primer amplification. TCRdb's copy holds only in-frame clones and misses some; the assay was immunoSEQ multiplex PCR. V, J and clone size are taken as reported in that table, and D and trimming were inferred from the DNA itself. The sample contains around 300,000 clones, 85% of which appear only once. Sequenced sample: peripheral blood. The TCR sequence derives from a human donor in a cohort sampled during active COVID-19. The chain combines TRBV11-2 with TRBJ1-6; no clear D. CDR3 nucleotides: TGTGCCAGCAGCTCAAATTCACCCCTCCACTTT. Translated, it gives CASSSNSPLHF.